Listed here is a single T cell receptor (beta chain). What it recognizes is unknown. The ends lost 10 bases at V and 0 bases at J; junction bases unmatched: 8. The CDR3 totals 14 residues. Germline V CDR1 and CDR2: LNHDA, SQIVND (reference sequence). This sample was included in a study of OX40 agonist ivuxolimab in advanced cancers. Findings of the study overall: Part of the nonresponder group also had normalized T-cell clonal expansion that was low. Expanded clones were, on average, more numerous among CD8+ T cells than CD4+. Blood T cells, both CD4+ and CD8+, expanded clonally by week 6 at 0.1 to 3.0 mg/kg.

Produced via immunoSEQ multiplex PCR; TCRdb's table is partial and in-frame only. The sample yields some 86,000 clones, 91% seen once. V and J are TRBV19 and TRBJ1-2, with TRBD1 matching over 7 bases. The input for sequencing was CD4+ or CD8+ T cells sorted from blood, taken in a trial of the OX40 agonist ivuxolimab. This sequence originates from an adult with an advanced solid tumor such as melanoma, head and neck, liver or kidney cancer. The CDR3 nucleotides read TGTGCCACCGCACCGGGACAGACTAACTATGGCTACACCTTC. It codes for CATAPGQTNYGYTF.